This section outlines one T cell receptor beta chain sequence together with its context. Its antigen is not identified. The CDR3 consists of 13 residues. The V gene lost 9 bases and the J gene lost 11 bases, with 22 bases spanning the gap. Germline values: CDR1 SEHNR, CDR2 FQNEAQ (reference sequence). This sample is drawn from a study of blood T cells in healthy people across ages. Findings and limits, study-wide: Older age went with lower TCR beta diversity per million T cells, in a roughly linear way.

Then a second PCR, running roughly 7 to 11 cycles, was carried out with a sample-barcoded 5' primer and a J-beta primer mix. Each cDNA was tagged by a template-switch adaptor containing 12 random nucleotides. One entry per CDR3 protein, called by TCRdb with MiXCR from the 5' RACE reads. The sample contains more than 1.4 million distinct CDR3 sequences, around two fifths of which appear only once. The chain recombines TRBV7-9 with TRBJ2-5, with D unclear. Input material: blood. This receptor was taken from a woman younger than 30 in good health. CDR3 sequence: CARFRPPFRQQYF. CDR3 DNA sequence: TGTGCCAGGTTCAGACCCCCCTTTCGTCAGCAGTACTTC.